The TCR beta chain under discussion was sequenced for a study of blood T cell repertoires in COVID-19. Study as a whole: COVID-19 samples collected from the United States, Italy and Spain covered acute and convalescent phases.

Original data processing: Researchers report that nucleated cell counts were estimated from reference gene primer amplification. Clones were read by immunoSEQ multiplex PCR, and TCRdb kept only the in-frame ones, dropping some. V and J calls and clone size come straight from that table; D and trimming were deduced from the DNA. The table records about 40,000 clones, over 75% of them present only once. Germline V gene lookup returns CDR1 MNHEY and CDR2 SVGEGT. The CDR3 consists of 13 residues. Trimming took off 6 bases at V and 2 bases at J, with 11 bases between the two ends. The chain couples TRBV6-2 or TRBV6-3 to TRBJ2-7; D uncertain. The sequenced sample consisted of peripheral blood. This TCR was sampled from a human donor in a cohort sampled during active or convalescent COVID-19. The donor label of this sample is uncertain. The CDR3 nucleotides are TGTGCCAGCAGCCTCCAGGTTGCCTACGAGCAGTACTTC. Its protein product is CASSLQVAYEQYF.